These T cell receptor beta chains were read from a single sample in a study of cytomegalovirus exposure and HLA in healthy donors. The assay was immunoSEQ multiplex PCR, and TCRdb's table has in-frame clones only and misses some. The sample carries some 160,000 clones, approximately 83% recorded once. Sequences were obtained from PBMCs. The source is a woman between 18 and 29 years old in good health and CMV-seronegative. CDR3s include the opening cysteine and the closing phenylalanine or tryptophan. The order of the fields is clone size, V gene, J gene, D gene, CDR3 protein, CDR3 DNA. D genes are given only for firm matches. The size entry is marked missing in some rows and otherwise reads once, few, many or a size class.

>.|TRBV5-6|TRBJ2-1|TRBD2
CASSLVRGAANEQFF
TGTGCCAGCAGCTTGGTGCGGGGGGCTGCGAATGAGCAGTTCTTC
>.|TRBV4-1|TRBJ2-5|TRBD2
CASSHQTSGQRQETQYF
TGCGCCAGCAGCCATCAAACTAGCGGGCAGCGTCAAGAGACCCAGTACTTC
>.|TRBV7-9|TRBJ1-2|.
CASSLVSGDGYTF
TGTGCCAGCAGCTTAGTTTCAGGCGATGGCTACACCTTC
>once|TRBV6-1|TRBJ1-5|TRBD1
CASSEGTGGYQPQHF
TGTGCCAGCAGTGAGGGGACAGGGGGATATCAGCCCCAGCATTTT
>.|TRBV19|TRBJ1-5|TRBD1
CASSPTGAGNQPQHF
TGTGCCAGTAGCCCGACAGGGGCCGGCAATCAGCCCCAGCATTTT
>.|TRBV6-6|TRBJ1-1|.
CASSYLRGNTEAFF
TGTGCCAGCAGTTACCTCCGGGGGAACACTGAAGCTTTCTTT
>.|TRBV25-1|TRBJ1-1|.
CASSRQVNTEAFF
TGTGCCAGCAGTAGACAAGTAAACACTGAAGCTTTCTTT
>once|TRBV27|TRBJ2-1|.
CASSFPLRPNEQFF
TGTGCCAGCAGTTTTCCCCTGCGGCCCAATGAGCAGTTCTTC
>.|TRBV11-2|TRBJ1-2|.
CAVHKGVHGYTF
TGTGCCGTCCACAAGGGGGTTCATGGCTACACCTTC
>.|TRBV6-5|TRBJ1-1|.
CASSYSGRESFF
TGTGCCAGCAGTTACTCGGGGAGGGAGTCTTTCTTT
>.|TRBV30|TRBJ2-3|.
CAFQNLPGSRRGQYF
TGTGCCTTCCAGAATTTACCGGGCTCGCGGAGGGGGCAGTATTTT
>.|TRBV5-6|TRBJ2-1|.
CASSLVYRATSNEQFF
TGTGCCAGCAGCTTGGTTTACAGGGCAACCTCCAATGAGCAGTTCTTC
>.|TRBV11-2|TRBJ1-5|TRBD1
CASSSGGTVYQPQHF
TGTGCCAGCAGTTCCGGCGGGACAGTTTATCAGCCCCAGCATTTT
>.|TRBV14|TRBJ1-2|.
CASSQGLGGYTF
TGTGCCAGCAGCCAGGGACTGGGTGGCTACACCTTC
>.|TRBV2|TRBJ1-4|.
CASSREKLFF
TGTGCCAGCAGCAGGGAAAAACTGTTTTTT
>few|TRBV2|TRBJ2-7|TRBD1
CASRPSRTGSYEQYF
TGTGCCAGCAGACCCTCCCGGACAGGCTCCTACGAGCAGTACTTC
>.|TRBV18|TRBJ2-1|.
CASSPISSGKVYNEQFF
TGTGCCAGCTCACCGATTTCCTCAGGAAAGGTCTACAATGAGCAGTTCTTC
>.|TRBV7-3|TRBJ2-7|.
CASSPELAASSYEQYF
TGTGCCAGCAGCCCAGAACTGGCAGCTAGCTCCTACGAGCAGTACTTC
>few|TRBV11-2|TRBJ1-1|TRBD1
CASSLAPGQGTHAFF
TGTGCCAGCAGCTTAGCTCCGGGACAGGGGACTCACGCTTTCTTT
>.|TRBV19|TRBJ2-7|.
CASSIGRDSSYEQYF
TGTGCCAGTAGTATCGGGCGGGATAGCTCCTACGAGCAGTACTTC
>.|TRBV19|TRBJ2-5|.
CASSPRGEETQYF
TGTGCCAGTAGTCCTCGGGGAGAGGAGACCCAGTACTTC
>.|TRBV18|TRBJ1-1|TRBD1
CASSPKTGTVNTEAFF
TGTGCCAGCTCACCAAAAACCGGGACAGTGAACACTGAAGCTTTCTTT
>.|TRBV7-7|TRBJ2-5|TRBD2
CASSAYSGIQETQYF
TGTGCCAGCAGTGCTTATAGCGGGATCCAAGAGACCCAGTACTTC
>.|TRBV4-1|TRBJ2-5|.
CASSQVIQGIETQYF
TGCGCCAGCAGCCAAGTAATACAGGGTATAGAGACCCAGTACTTC
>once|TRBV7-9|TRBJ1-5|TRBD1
CSSSSGTGGQPQHF
TGTTCCAGCAGTTCCGGGACAGGGGGTCAGCCCCAGCATTTT
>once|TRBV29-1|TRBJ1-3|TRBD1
CSVGTGGNTIYF
TGCAGCGTTGGGACAGGGGGAAACACCATATATTTT
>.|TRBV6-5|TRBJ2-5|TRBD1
CASSTGTGVTQYF
TGTGCCAGCAGTACCGGGACAGGGGTAACCCAGTACTTC
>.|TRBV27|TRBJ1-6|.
CASSSVSGMESPLHF
TGTGCCAGCAGTTCCGTTTCAGGGATGGAATCACCCCTCCACTTT
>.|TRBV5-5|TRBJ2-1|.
CASSWMGGTYNEQFF
TGTGCCAGCAGCTGGATGGGCGGGACCTACAATGAGCAGTTCTTC
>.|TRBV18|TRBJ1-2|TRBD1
CASSPQGALDGYTF
TGTGCCAGCTCACCACAGGGGGCGTTGGATGGCTACACCTTC
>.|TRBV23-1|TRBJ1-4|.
CASGGGGLDEKLFF
TGCGCCAGCGGTGGGGGGGGACTGGATGAAAAACTGTTTTTT
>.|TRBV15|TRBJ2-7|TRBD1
CATSRTGVNHEQYF
TGTGCCACCAGCAGAACAGGGGTGAATCACGAGCAGTACTTC
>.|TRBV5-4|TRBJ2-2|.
CASSLQGTTGELFF
TGTGCCAGCAGCTTGCAGGGAACGACCGGGGAGCTGTTTTTT
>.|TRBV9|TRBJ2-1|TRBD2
CASSAAGLAGPGLYNEQFF
TGTGCCAGCAGCGCCGCGGGACTAGCGGGGCCGGGTTTATACAATGAGCAGTTCTTC
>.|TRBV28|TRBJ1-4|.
CASSLSGVGEKLFF
TGTGCCAGCAGTTTATCAGGGGTAGGGGAAAAACTGTTTTTT
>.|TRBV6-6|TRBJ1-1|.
CASSHEAGAFF
TGTGCCAGCAGCCATGAGGCCGGAGCTTTCTTT
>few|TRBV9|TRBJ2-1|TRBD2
CASSPASGVYNEQFF
TGTGCCAGCAGCCCCGCTAGCGGGGTCTACAATGAGCAGTTCTTC